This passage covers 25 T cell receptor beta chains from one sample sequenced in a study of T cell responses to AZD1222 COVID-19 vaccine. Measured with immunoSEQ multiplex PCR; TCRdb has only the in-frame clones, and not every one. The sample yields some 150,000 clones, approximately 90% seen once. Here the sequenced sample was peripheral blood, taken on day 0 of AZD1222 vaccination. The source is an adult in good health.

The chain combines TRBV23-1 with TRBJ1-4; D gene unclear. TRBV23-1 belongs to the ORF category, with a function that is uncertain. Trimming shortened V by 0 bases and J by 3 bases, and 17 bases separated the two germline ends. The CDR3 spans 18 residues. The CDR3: CASSQSAGSGVANEKLFF. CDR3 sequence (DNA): TGCGCCAGCAGTCAATCGGCGGGGAGTGGTGTTGCTAATGAAAAACTGTTTTTT.

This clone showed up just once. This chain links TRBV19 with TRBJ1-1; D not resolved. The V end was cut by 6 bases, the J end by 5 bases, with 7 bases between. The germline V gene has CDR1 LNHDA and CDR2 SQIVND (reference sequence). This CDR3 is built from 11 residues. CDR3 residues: CASSVRTEAFF. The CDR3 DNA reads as TGTGCCAGTAGCGTCAGGACTGAAGCTTTCTTT.

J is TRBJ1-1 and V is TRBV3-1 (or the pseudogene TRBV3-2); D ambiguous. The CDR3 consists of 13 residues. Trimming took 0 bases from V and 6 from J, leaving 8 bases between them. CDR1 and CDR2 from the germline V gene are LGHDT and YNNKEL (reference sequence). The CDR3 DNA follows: TGTGCCAGCAGCCAAGACCCGCTGCCTGAAGCTTTCTTT. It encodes CASSQDPLPEAFF.

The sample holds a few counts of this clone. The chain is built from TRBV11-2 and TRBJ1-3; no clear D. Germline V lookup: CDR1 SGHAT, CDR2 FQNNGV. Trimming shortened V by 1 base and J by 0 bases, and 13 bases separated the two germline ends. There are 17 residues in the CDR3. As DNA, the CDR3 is TGTGCCAGCAGCTTAGTCGCGGGCGGGAGCTCTGGAAACACCATATATTTT. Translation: CASSLVAGGSSGNTIYF.

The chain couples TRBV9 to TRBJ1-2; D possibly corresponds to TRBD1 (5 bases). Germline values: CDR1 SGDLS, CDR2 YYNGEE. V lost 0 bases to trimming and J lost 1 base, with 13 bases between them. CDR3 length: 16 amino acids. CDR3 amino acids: CASSVASRAYNYGYTF. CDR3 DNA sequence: TGTGCCAGCAGCGTAGCGTCCAGGGCTTATAACTATGGCTACACCTTC.

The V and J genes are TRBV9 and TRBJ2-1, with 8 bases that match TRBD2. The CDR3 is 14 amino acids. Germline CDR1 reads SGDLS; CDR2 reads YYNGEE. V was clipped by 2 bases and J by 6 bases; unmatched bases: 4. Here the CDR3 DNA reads TGTGCCAGCAGCGTTGCCGGGACTAGCAATGAGCAGTTCTTC. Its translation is CASSVAGTSNEQFF.

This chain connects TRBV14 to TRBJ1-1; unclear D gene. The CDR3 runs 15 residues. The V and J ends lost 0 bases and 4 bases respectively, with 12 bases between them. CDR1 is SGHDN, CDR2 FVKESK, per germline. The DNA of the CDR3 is TGTGCCAGCAGCCAAGAGGGGATCGCGGGCACTGAAGCTTTCTTT. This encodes CASSQEGIAGTEAFF.

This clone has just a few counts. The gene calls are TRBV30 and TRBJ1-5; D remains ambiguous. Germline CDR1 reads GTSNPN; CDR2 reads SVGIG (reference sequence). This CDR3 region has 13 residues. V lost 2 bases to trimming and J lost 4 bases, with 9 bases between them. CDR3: CAWSSRQNQPQHF. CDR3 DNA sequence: TGTGCCTGGAGTAGTAGGCAGAATCAGCCCCAGCATTTT. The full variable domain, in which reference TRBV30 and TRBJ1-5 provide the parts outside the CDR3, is SQTIHQWPATLVQPVGSPLSLECTVEGTSNPNLYWYRQAAGRGLQLLFYSVGIGQISSEVPQNLSASRPQDRQFILSSKKLLLSDSGFYLCAWSSRQNQPQHFGDGTRLSIL.

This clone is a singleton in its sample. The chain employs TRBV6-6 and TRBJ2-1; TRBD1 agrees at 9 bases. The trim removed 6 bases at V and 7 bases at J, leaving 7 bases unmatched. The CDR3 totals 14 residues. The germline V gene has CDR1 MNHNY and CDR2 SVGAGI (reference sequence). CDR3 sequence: CASRRDRGRNEQFF. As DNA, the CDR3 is TGTGCCAGCAGGCGTGACAGGGGGAGAAATGAGCAGTTCTTC.

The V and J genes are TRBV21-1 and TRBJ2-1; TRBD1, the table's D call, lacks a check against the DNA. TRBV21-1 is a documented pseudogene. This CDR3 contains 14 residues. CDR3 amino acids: CASSFYRGFNEQFF. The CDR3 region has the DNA TGTGCCAGCAGCTTCTATAGGGGGTTTAATGAGCAGTTCTTC.

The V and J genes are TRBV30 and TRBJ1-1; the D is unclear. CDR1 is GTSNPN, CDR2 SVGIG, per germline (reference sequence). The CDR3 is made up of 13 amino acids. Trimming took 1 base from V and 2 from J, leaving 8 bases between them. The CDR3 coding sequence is TGTGCCTGGAGTGCGGGATCCAACACTGAAGCTTTCTTT. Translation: CAWSAGSNTEAFF. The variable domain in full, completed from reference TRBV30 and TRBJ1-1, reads SQTIHQWPATLVQPVGSPLSLECTVEGTSNPNLYWYRQAAGRGLQLLFYSVGIGQISSEVPQNLSASRPQDRQFILSSKKLLLSDSGFYLCAWSAGSNTEAFFGQGTRLTVV.

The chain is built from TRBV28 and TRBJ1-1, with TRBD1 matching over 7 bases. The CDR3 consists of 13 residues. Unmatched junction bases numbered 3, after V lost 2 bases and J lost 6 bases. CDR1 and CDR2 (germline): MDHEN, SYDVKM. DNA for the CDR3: TGTGCCAGCAGTTTAACAGGGGAGGCTGAAGCTTTCTTT. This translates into CASSLTGEAEAFF.

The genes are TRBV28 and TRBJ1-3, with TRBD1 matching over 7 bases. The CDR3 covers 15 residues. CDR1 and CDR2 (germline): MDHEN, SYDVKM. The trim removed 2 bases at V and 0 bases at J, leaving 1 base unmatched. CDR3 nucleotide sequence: TGTGCCAGCAGTTTAGGGGACAGCTCTGGAAACACCATATATTTT. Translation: CASSLGDSSGNTIYF.

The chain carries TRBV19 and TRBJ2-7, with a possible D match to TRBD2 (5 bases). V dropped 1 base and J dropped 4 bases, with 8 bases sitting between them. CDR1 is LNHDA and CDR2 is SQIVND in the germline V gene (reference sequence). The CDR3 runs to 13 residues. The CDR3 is CASSIGRRYEQYF. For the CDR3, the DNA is TGTGCCAGTAGTATAGGAAGGAGGTACGAGCAGTACTTC.

The chain's CDR3 is CATSRDRGHVGNTEAFF. The CDR3 nucleotides are TGTGCCACCAGCAGGGACAGGGGGCACGTTGGGAACACTGAAGCTTTCTTT. The chain joins TRBV15 to TRBJ1-1; TRBD1 agrees at 11 bases. The V gene end was trimmed by 3 bases and the J gene end by 1 base; junction bases not matched to a gene: 7. Germline V gives CDR1 LNHNV, CDR2 YYDKDF (reference sequence). CDR3 length: 17 amino acids.

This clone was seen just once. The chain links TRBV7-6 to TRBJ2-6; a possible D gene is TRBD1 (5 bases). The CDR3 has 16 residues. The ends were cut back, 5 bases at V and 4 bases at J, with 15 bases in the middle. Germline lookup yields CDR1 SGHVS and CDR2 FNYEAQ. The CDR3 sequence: CASSPASGQGANVLTF. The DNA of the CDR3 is TGTGCCAGCAGCCCCGCGTCAGGGCAAGGGGCCAACGTCCTGACTTTC.

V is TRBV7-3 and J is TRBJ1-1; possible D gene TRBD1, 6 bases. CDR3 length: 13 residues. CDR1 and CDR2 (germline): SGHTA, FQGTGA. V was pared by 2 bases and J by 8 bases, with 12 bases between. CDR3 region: CASSLGSGAEAFF. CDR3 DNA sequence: TGTGCCAGCAGCTTAGGCTCGGGGGCAGAAGCTTTCTTT.

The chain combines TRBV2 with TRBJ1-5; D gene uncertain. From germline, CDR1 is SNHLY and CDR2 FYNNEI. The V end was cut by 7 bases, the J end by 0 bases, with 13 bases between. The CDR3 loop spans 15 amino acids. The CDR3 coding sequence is TGTGCCAGCACCCCTACGGGCAGTAGCAATCAGCCCCAGCATTTT. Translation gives CASTPTGSSNQPQHF.

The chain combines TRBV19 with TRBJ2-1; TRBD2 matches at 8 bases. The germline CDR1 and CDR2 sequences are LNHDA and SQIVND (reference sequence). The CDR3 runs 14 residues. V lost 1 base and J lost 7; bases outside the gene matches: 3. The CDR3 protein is CASSIGTSINEQFF. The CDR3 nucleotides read TGTGCCAGTAGTATAGGGACTAGCATAAATGAGCAGTTCTTC.

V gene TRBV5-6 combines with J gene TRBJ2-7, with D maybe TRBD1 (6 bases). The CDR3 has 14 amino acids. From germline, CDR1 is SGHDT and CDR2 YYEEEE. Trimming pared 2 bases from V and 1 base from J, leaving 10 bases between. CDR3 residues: CASSFPGQSYEQYF. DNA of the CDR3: TGTGCCAGCAGCTTCCCCGGACAGTCCTACGAGCAGTACTTC.

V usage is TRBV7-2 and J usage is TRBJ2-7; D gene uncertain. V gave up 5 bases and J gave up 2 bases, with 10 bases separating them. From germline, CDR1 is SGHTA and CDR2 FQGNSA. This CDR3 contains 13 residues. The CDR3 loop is CASSNLMAYEQYF. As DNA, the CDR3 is TGTGCCAGCAGCAACCTTATGGCCTACGAGCAGTACTTC.

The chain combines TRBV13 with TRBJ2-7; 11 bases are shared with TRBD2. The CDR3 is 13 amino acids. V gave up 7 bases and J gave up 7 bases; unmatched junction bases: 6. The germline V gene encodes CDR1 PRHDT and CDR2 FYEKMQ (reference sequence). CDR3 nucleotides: TGTGCCAGCAAACTAGCGGGAGAGGGGGAGCAGTACTTC. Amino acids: CASKLAGEGEQYF.

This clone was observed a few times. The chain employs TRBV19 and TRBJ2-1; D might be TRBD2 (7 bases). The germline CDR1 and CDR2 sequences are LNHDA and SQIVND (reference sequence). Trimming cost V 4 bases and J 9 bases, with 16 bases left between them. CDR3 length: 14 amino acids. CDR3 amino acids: CASSKRGHPPEQFF. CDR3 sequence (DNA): TGTGCCAGTAGTAAGCGGGGACATCCCCCTGAGCAGTTCTTC.

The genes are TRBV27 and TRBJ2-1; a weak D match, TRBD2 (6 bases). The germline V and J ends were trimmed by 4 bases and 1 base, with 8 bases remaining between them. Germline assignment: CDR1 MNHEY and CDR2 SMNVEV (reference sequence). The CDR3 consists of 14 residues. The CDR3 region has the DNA TGTGCCAGCAGTTCCGGGGGATCCTACAATGAGCAGTTCTTC. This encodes CASSSGGSYNEQFF.

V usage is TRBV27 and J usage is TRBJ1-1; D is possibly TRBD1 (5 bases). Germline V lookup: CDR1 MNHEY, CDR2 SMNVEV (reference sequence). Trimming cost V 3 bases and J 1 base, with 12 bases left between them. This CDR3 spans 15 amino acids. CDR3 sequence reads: CASSFLGLTNTEAFF. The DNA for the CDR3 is TGTGCCAGCAGTTTCTTGGGACTGACGAACACTGAAGCTTTCTTT.